These 17 T cell receptor beta chains share one sample of origin, sequenced in a study of T cells in Graves' hyperthyroidism and ophthalmopathy. TCR beta CDR3 sequences were amplified from RNA transcripts. The HTBI primer set was used in a first-round RT-PCR of the TCR CDR3. TCRdb recomputed calls from the multiplex PCR reads with MiXCR, one row per CDR3 protein. The sample holds more than 350,000 distinct CDR3 sequences, 15% seen once. The sample comprised blood. Receptors originate from a woman in her 30s with Graves' hyperthyroidism.

This clonotype was seen more than once but under ten times. The chain combines TRBV7-3 with TRBJ2-1; TRBD2 matches 9 bases. The CDR3 spans 14 residues. The germline CDR1 and CDR2 sequences are SGHTA and FQGTGA. The trim removed 8 bases at V and 9 bases at J, leaving 11 bases unmatched. The CDR3 spells CASGLAGPNSEQFF. CDR3 in DNA: TGTGCCAGCGGGCTAGCGGGACCAAACAGTGAGCAGTTCTTC.

In the case of this clonotype: Since a much larger clone is just one base distant, this may be a read error. The chain links TRBV18 to TRBJ2-1; TRBD2 agrees at 9 bases. Germline-derived CDR1 and CDR2 are KGHSH and LQKENI. This CDR3 comprises 18 residues. The CDR3 loop reads CASPPQRWREGLYNEQFF. As DNA, the CDR3 is TGTGCCAGCCCACCACAGCGTTGGCGGGAGGGCCTCTACAATGAGCAGTTCTTC.

This clonotype turned up a few times. This chain connects TRBV2 to TRBJ1-2; 7 bases map to TRBD1. J gave up 3 bases and V 6 bases, and 7 bases lay outside the gene matches. This CDR3 has 14 residues. Germline V gives CDR1 SNHLY, CDR2 FYNNEI. CDR3 bases: TGTGCCAGCAGCCAGGGACAGTCTGACTATGGCTACACCTTC. Protein sequence: CASSQGQSDYGYTF.

This clonotype was detected many times. The chain has TRBV12-3 or TRBV12-4 and TRBJ1-1; D unclear. The CDR3 is 13 residues long. Between the trimmed V and J ends, which lost 0 bases and 6 bases, there was a span of 8 bases. The CDR3 loop is CASSLATDSEAFF. The CDR3 region has the DNA TGTGCCAGCAGTTTAGCAACAGACTCTGAAGCTTTCTTT.

This clonotype was seen many times. The V gene is TRBV28, the J gene TRBJ2-7; no clear D gene. Per germline, CDR1 MDHEN and CDR2 SYDVKM. V was pared by 7 bases and J by 2 bases, with 6 bases between. This CDR3 has 11 residues. This CDR3 reads CASTATYEQYF. Here the CDR3 DNA reads TGTGCCAGCACAGCAACCTACGAGCAGTACTTC.

This clonotype was recorded once. The J gene is TRBJ1-2, the V gene TRBV24-1; the D gene is possibly TRBD1 (6 bases). The germline V and J ends were trimmed by 3 bases and 2 bases, with 21 bases remaining between them. The CDR3 runs to 18 residues. The germline CDR1 and CDR2 sequences are KGHDR and SFDVKD. The CDR3: CATSDAVPRRGGNYGYTF. The CDR3 nucleotides are TGTGCCACCAGTGATGCAGTGCCTCGCAGGGGAGGGAACTATGGCTACACCTTC.

This clonotype showed up many times. This chain connects TRBV3-1 to TRBJ2-1, with TRBD1 matching over 8 bases. This CDR3 has 16 residues. Germline V CDR1 and CDR2: LGHDT, YNNKEL (reference sequence). V lost 4 bases to trimming and J lost 6 bases; unmatched junction nucleotides: 11. The CDR3 nucleotides are TGTGCCAGCAGCCCCACCCCGGGACAGGTTATCAATGAGCAGTTCTTC. It codes for CASSPTPGQVINEQFF.

This clonotype was counted many times. This rearrangement joins TRBV7-2 to TRBJ2-3; D is possibly TRBD2 (5 bases). Germline-derived CDR1 and CDR2 are SGHTA and FQGNSA. Trimming left V 0 bases short and J 1 base short, with 14 bases between. The CDR3 is made up of 17 amino acids. CDR3 loop: CASSLAASGFGTDTQYF. CDR3 nucleotide sequence: TGTGCCAGCAGCTTAGCCGCCAGCGGATTCGGCACAGATACGCAGTATTTT.

This clonotype has a count of ten or more. V gene TRBV9 combines with J gene TRBJ1-2, with TRBD1 as a possible D gene (6 bases). Germline loops: CDR1 SGDLS, CDR2 YYNGEE. Trimming stripped 7 bases from V and 0 bases from J, with 10 bases between. CDR3 length: 13 amino acids. The CDR3 loop reads CASGRQANYGYTF. CDR3 coding DNA: TGTGCCAGCGGACGACAGGCTAACTATGGCTACACCTTC.

This clonotype was seen repeatedly, ten times or more. The chain couples TRBV11-2 to TRBJ2-1, with 7 bases fitting TRBD2. Trimming at V came to 5 bases and at J to 1 base, leaving 5 bases not matched to a gene. The germline V gene encodes CDR1 SGHAT and CDR2 FQNNGV. The CDR3 consists of 15 residues. CDR3 coding DNA: TGTGCCAGCAGCCAGCGGGACCCATCCTACAATGAGCAGTTCTTC. Its protein product is CASSQRDPSYNEQFF.

The genes are TRBV18 and TRBJ2-3; 11 bases align to TRBD2. V trimming: 6 bases; J trimming: 6 bases; junction bases outside the gene matches: 14. The CDR3 loop spans 17 amino acids. Germline CDR1 is KGHSH and CDR2 is LQKENI. The CDR3 DNA sequence: TGTGCCAGCTCTCCCCGGACTAGCGGGTCGTACGGGGATACGCAGTATTTT. It codes for CASSPRTSGSYGDTQYF.

In this sample, this clonotype turned up a few times. The rearrangement uses TRBV4-2 and TRBJ2-2, with a possible D match to TRBD2 (6 bases). The V and J ends lost 1 base and 2 bases respectively, with 11 bases between them. This CDR3 is built from 16 residues. Germline lookup yields CDR1 LGHNA and CDR2 YNFKEQ. The CDR3 DNA follows: TGTGCCAGCAGCCAAGCCAAGGGAGGAAACACCGGGGAGCTGTTTTTT. Its translation is CASSQAKGGNTGELFF.

In this sample, this clonotype turned up many times. The V and J genes are TRBV28 and TRBJ2-7; 7 positions agree with TRBD1. The CDR3 has 14 amino acids. J lost 2 bases, V lost 2 bases, and 3 bases had no gene match. Germline CDR1 reads MDHEN; CDR2 reads SYDVKM. The CDR3 DNA sequence: TGTGCCAGCAGTTTACGACAGGGCACCTACGAGCAGTACTTC. Translating it yields CASSLRQGTYEQYF.

On this clonotype itself: It may be a read error: a sequence one base away is much more abundant. The rearrangement uses TRBV20-1 and TRBJ2-2; 10 nucleotides align to TRBD1. The V and J ends lost 6 bases and 6 bases, in that order; junction bases with no gene match: 7. Per the germline V gene, CDR1 is DFQATT and CDR2 is SNEGSKA (reference sequence). The CDR3 has 14 amino acids. The CDR3 spells CSAGTGDYAGELFF. CDR3 in DNA: TGCAGTGCCGGGACAGGGGACTACGCCGGGGAGCTGTTTTTT.

The chain links TRBV2 to TRBJ2-2; TRBD2 matches 8 bases. V was clipped by 8 bases and J by 0 bases; unmatched bases: 5. Germline lookup yields CDR1 SNHLY and CDR2 FYNNEI. This CDR3 contains 15 residues. The CDR3 spells CASGRGLANTGELFF. The CDR3 coding sequence is TGTGCCAGCGGGCGGGGACTAGCGAACACCGGGGAGCTGTTTTTT.

The gene calls are TRBV7-2 and TRBJ2-2; 7 bases are a match to TRBD2. The CDR3 is 16 amino acids. Per germline, CDR1 SGHTA and CDR2 FQGNSA. Trimming removed 1 base from V and 2 bases from J; junction bases left unmatched: 4. The CDR3 is CASSLVGGRNTGELFF. CDR3 coding DNA: TGTGCCAGCAGCTTAGTAGGCGGGAGAAACACCGGGGAGCTGTTTTTT.

The CDR3 DNA reads TGTGCCAGCAGCCCTCCCGGGTGGGACAAAGAAGAGACCCAGTACTTC. Translation: CASSPPGWDKEETQYF. V gene TRBV3-1 combines with J gene TRBJ2-5; tentative D call: TRBD1 (6 bases). Germline assignment: CDR1 LGHDT and CDR2 YNNKEL (reference sequence). The CDR3 covers 16 residues. Trimming removed 4 bases from V and 3 bases from J, with 18 bases in between.